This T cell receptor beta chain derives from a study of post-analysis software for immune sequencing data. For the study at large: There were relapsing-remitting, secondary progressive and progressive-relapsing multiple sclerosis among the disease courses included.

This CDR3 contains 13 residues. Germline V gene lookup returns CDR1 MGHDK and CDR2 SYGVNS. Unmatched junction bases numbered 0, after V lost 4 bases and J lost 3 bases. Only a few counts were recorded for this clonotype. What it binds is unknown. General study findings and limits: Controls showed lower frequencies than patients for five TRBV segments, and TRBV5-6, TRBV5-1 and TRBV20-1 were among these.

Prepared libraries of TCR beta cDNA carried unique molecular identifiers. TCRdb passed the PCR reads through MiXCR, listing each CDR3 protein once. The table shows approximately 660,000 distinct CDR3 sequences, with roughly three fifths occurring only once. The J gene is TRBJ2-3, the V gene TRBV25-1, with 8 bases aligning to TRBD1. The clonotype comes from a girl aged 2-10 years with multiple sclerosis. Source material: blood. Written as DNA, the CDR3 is TGTGCCAGCAGTGGGACAGGGACAGATACGCAGTATTTT. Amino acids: CASSGTGTDTQYF.